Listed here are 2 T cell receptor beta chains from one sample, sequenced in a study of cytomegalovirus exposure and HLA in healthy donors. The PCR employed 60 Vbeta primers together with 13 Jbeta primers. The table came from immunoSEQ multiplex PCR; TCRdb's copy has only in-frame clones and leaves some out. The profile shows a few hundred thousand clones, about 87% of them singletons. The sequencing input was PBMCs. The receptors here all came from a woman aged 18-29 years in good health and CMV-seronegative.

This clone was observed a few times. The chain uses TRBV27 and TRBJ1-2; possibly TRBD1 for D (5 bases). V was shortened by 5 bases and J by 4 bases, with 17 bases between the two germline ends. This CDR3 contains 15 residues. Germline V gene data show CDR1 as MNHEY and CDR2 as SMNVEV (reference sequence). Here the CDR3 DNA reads TGTGCCAGCAGTACCGTAGTGGGGGAGGCCTATGGCTACACCTTC. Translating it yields CASSTVVGEAYGYTF.

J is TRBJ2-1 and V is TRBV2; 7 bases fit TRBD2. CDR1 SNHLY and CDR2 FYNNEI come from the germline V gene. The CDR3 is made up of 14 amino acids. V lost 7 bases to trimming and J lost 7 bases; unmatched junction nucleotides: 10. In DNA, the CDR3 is TGTGCCAGCACGGGCGAAGCGGGGTGGAATGAGCAGTTCTTC. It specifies CASTGEAGWNEQFF.